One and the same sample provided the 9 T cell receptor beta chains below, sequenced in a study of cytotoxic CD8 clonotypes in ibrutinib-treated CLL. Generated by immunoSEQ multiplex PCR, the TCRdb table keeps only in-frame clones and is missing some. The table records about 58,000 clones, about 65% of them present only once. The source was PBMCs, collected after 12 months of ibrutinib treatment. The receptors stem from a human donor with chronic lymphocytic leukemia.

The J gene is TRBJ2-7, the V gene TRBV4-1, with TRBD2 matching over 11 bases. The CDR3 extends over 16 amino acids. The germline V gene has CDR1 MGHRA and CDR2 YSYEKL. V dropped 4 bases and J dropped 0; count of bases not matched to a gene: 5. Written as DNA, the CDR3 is TGCGCCAGCAGCCCCCTAGCGGGAGGTAACTCCTACGAGCAGTACTTC. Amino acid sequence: CASSPLAGGNSYEQYF.

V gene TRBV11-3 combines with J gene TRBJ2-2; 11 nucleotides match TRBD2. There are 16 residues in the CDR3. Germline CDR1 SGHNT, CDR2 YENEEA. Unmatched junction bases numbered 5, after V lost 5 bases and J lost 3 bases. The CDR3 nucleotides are TGTGCCAGCAGCATAGGGACTAGCGGATACACCGGGGAGCTGTTTTTT. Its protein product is CASSIGTSGYTGELFF.

CDR3: CASIAGGYGEQFF. In nucleotides, the CDR3 is TGTGCCAGCATTGCAGGGGGCTATGGTGAGCAGTTCTTC. This sequence joins TRBV6-1 and TRBJ2-1; 8 bases are shared with TRBD1. This CDR3 contains 13 residues. Germline loops: CDR1 MNHNS, CDR2 SASEGT. Trimming cost V 7 bases and J 9 bases; bases outside gene matches: 8.

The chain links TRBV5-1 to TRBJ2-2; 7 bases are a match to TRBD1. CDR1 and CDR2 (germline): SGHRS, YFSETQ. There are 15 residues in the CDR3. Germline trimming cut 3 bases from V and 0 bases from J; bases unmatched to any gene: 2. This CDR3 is CASSSGTANTGELFF. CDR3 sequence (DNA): TGCGCCAGCAGCTCCGGGACAGCGAACACCGGGGAGCTGTTTTTT.

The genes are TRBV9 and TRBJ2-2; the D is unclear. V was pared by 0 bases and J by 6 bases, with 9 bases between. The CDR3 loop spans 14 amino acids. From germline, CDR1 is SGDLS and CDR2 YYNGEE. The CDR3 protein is CASSVVGVSGELFF. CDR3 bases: TGTGCCAGCAGCGTAGTTGGAGTTTCCGGGGAGCTGTTTTTT.

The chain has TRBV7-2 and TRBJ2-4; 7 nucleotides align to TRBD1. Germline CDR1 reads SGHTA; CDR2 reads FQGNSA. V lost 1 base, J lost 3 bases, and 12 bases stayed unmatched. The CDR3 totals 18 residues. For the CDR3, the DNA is TGTGCCAGCAGCTTAGGACAGGGCGTCGTTAGATTCAAAAACATTCAGTACTTC. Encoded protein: CASSLGQGVVRFKNIQYF.

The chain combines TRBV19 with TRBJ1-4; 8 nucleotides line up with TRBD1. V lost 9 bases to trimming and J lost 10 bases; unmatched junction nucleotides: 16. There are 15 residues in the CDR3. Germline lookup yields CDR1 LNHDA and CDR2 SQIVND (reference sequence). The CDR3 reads CARNTPRTGRGKLFF. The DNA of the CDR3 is TGTGCCAGAAATACACCGAGGACAGGGAGGGGAAAACTGTTTTTT.

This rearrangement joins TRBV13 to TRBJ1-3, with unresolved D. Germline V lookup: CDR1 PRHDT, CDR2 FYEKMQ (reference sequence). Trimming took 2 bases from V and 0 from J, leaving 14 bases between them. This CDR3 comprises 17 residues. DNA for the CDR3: TGTGCCAGCAGCTTAAGTAAGGATTTCAGCTCTGGAAACACCATATATTTT. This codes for CASSLSKDFSSGNTIYF.

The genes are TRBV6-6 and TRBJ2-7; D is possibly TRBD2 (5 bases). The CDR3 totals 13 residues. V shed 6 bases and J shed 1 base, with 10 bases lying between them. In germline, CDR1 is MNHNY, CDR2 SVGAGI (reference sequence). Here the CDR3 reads CASSPSGSYEQYF. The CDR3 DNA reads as TGTGCCAGCAGCCCCAGCGGTTCCTACGAGCAGTACTTC.